The clone carrying this TCR beta chain was detected only a few times. What it binds is not known. This sample stems from a study of beta chain features in type 1 diabetes. Study findings and constraints: In the patient group, naive, central memory and Treg TCRB repertoires seemed more alike than in the healthy donor group. Researchers report that Type 1 diabetes patients had moderately but significantly shorter TCRB CDR3s across all four CD4+ subsets.

This CDR3 has 15 residues. CDR1 and CDR2 (germline): SEHNR, FQNEAQ (reference sequence). Trimming stripped 0 bases from V and 5 bases from J, with 13 bases between. The isolated RNA, all of it, was reverse transcribed, so expressed TCRB transcripts were what got sequenced. Assay: immunoSEQ multiplex PCR; the TCRdb copy retains only in-frame clones and omits some. The sample records a few hundred thousand clones, around 22% being singletons. V usage is TRBV7-9 and J usage is TRBJ1-2, with D possibly being TRBD1 (5 bases). The sequencing input was naive CD4+ T cells from blood. The sequence was obtained from a woman aged 25 to 45 with type 1 diabetes. Written as DNA, the CDR3 is TGTGCCAGCAGCTTAGCGGGGGGATGGGATTATGGCTACACCTTC. As protein: CASSLAGGWDYGYTF.